This T cell receptor beta chain derives from a study of cytomegalovirus exposure and HLA in healthy donors. The wider study: The 90 to 150 validation repertoires and the approximately 700 first-cohort repertoires shared a platform, a later analysis reported.

Produced via immunoSEQ multiplex PCR; TCRdb's table is partial and in-frame only. This table holds 150,000 to 200,000 clones, approximately 78% found once. Germline values: CDR1 LNHDA, CDR2 SQIVND (reference sequence). The CDR3 sequence is 16 residues long. Trimming removed 5 bases from V and 5 bases from J; junction bases left unmatched: 12. Sequencing input: PBMCs. The J gene is TRBJ2-5, the V gene TRBV19; 9 bases align to TRBD1. The TCR originated in a woman aged 25 to 39 in good health and CMV-seronegative. The CDR3 DNA reads as TGTGCCAGTAGTTTACCTCCGGGACAGGGACGGGAGACCCAGTACTTC. As protein: CASSLPPGQGRETQYF.